These 32 T cell receptor beta chains were sequenced from one sample in a study of graft-versus-host responses after intestinal transplantation. For these TCRs, the target antigens are not known. TCRdb's copy holds only in-frame clones and misses some; the assay was immunoSEQ multiplex PCR. This table holds approximately 130,000 clones, about 92% found once. The input for sequencing was unstimulated CD4+ T cells sorted from spleen or lymph node cells, taken before intestinal transplant. The source of these receptors is a human donor who received an intestinal transplant.

J is TRBJ2-3 and V is TRBV9; 7 bases line up with TRBD2. The length of the CDR3 is 15 residues. Germline CDR1 SGDLS, CDR2 YYNGEE. Trimming at V came to 0 bases and at J to 5 bases, leaving 6 bases not matched to a gene. The CDR3 is CASSVGGSGLDTQYF. CDR3 in DNA: TGTGCCAGCAGCGTAGGGGGTAGCGGGTTAGATACGCAGTATTTT.

The chain joins TRBV30 to TRBJ2-1; the D gene is possibly TRBD2 (5 bases). Germline CDR1 reads GTSNPN; CDR2 reads SVGIG (reference sequence). V was pared by 5 bases and J by 12 bases, with 20 bases between. This CDR3 is 13 amino acids long. CDR3 sequence: CAWGLNGVYLQFF. The CDR3 region has the DNA TGTGCCTGGGGACTGAACGGGGTGTATTTGCAGTTCTTC.

The chain employs TRBV9 and TRBJ1-4; 10 positions agree with TRBD1. The germline CDR1 and CDR2 sequences are SGDLS and YYNGEE. This CDR3 has 17 amino acids. The trim removed 4 bases at V and 0 bases at J, leaving 6 bases unmatched. CDR3 region: CASSPGTGVATNEKLFF. The CDR3 bases are TGTGCCAGCAGCCCGGGGACAGGGGTTGCAACTAATGAAAAACTGTTTTTT.

The V and J genes are TRBV15 and TRBJ2-7; D is undetermined. The germline V gene encodes CDR1 LNHNV and CDR2 YYDKDF (reference sequence). This CDR3 has 12 residues. V was trimmed by 0 bases and J by 3 bases, leaving 3 bases between them. DNA for the CDR3: TGTGCCACCAGCAGAGATTTCTACGAGCAGTACTTC. Its translation: CATSRDFYEQYF.

J is TRBJ2-3 and V is TRBV4-2; TRBD2 aligns across 8 bases. Losses at the gene ends were 4 bases for V and 0 bases for J; bases not matched to a gene: 6. Germline CDR1 LGHNA, CDR2 YNFKEQ. The CDR3 consists of 16 residues. The DNA of the CDR3 is TGTGCCAGCAGCCCAATTTTAGCGGGGAGCACAGATACGCAGTATTTT. Its protein product is CASSPILAGSTDTQYF.

V gene TRBV5-5 combines with J gene TRBJ2-7; a possible D gene is TRBD1 (5 bases). In germline, CDR1 is SGHKS, CDR2 YYEKEE (reference sequence). V lost 3 bases to trimming and J lost 3 bases, with 13 bases between them. This CDR3 is 14 amino acids long. The CDR3 DNA is TGTGCCAGCAGCTCCACAGGATACCTCTACGAGCAGTACTTC. Encoded protein: CASSSTGYLYEQYF.

CDR3 amino acids: CASSSLLNTEAFF. The CDR3 region has the DNA TGTGCCAGCAGCTCCTTATTGAACACTGAAGCTTTCTTT. The chain has TRBV5-6 and TRBJ1-1; no clear D. With 3 bases removed from V and 0 bases from J, the gap between germline ends came to 6 bases. CDR1 is SGHDT, CDR2 YYEEEE, per germline. The length of the CDR3 is 13 residues.

The chain recombines TRBV11-2 with TRBJ1-2; 7 bases are shared with TRBD1. V shed 0 bases, J shed 7 bases, and the junction held 5 bases outside the gene matches. The CDR3 runs 14 residues. CDR1 SGHAT and CDR2 FQNNGV come from the germline V gene. The CDR3 DNA reads as TGTGCCAGCAGCTTAGAAGGGGGCTGGGCTGGCTACACCTTC. Translated: CASSLEGGWAGYTF.

The chain combines TRBV5-4 with TRBJ2-5, with 7 bases matching TRBD2. Germline V gene data show CDR1 as SGHNT and CDR2 as YYREEE (reference sequence). The CDR3 runs 16 residues. The V and J ends lost 3 bases and 3 bases, in that order; junction bases with no gene match: 11. In DNA, the CDR3 is TGTGCCAGCAGCTACTCATGGACTAGTCGGAAAGAGACCCAGTACTTC. Translated, it gives CASSYSWTSRKETQYF. The full variable domain, in which reference TRBV5-4 and TRBJ2-5 provide the parts outside the CDR3, is ETGVTQSPTHLIKTRGQQVTLRCSSQSGHNTVSWYQQALGQGPQFIFQYYREEENGRGNFPPRFSGLQFPNYSSELNVNALELDDSALYLCASSYSWTSRKETQYFGPGTRLLVL.

The V gene is TRBV2, the J gene TRBJ2-3; D is undetermined. V lost 7 bases, J lost 7 bases, and 9 bases lay in between. The CDR3 runs to 11 residues. Looked up from germline, CDR1 is SNHLY and CDR2 is FYNNEI. CDR3: CASTWLYTQYF. The CDR3 nucleotides are TGTGCCAGCACGTGGTTATATACGCAGTATTTT.

The DNA of the CDR3 is TGTGCCAGCAGGCCCTGGGGTGACATGAACACTGAAGCTTTCTTT. Translating gives CASRPWGDMNTEAFF. This chain joins TRBV25-1 and TRBJ1-1; D is unresolved. The length of the CDR3 is 15 residues. The germline gives CDR1 MGHDK, CDR2 SYGVNS. The V end was cut by 6 bases, the J end by 0 bases, with 14 bases between. Drawing the rest from reference TRBV25-1 and TRBJ1-1, the complete variable domain is EADIYQTPRYLVIGTGKKITLECSQTMGHDKMYWYQQDPGMELHLIHYSYGVNSTEKGDLSSESTVSRIRTEHFPLTLESARPSHTSQYLCASRPWGDMNTEAFFGQGTRLTVV.

The chain uses TRBV15 and TRBJ2-1; TRBD2 matches at 8 bases. CDR3 length: 17 residues. Germline lookup yields CDR1 LNHNV and CDR2 YYDKDF (reference sequence). V dropped 8 bases and J dropped 4; count of bases not matched to a gene: 16. As DNA, the CDR3 is TGTGCCACCGGACCCGGGACTAGTGCTTCTCCTTACAATGAGCAGTTCTTC. Amino acids: CATGPGTSASPYNEQFF.

The CDR3 region has the DNA TGTGCCAGCAGCTTCTTGCCGGACTATGGCTACACCTTC. It yields the protein CASSFLPDYGYTF. V usage is TRBV7-8 and J usage is TRBJ1-2, with D uncertain. The V end lost 3 bases, the J end lost 3 bases, and 8 bases lay between the germline ends. CDR1 is SGHVS and CDR2 is FQNEAQ in the germline V gene. CDR3 length: 13 residues.

The chain employs TRBV2 and TRBJ2-1; 12 bases are a match to TRBD2. Germline CDR1 is SNHLY and CDR2 is FYNNEI. V lost 6 bases to trimming and J lost 6 bases; unmatched junction nucleotides: 6. CDR3 size: 15 residues. The CDR3 here is CASRSSSGGGNEQFF. The CDR3 nucleotides are TGTGCCAGCAGATCGTCTAGCGGGGGGGGCAATGAGCAGTTCTTC. The variable domain in full, completed from reference TRBV2 and TRBJ2-1, reads EPEVTQTPSHQVTQMGQEVILRCVPISNHLYFYWYRQILGQKVEFLVSFYNNEISEKSEIFDDQFSVERPDGSNFTLKIRSTKLEDSAMYFCASRSSSGGGNEQFFGPGTRLTVL.

This chain links TRBV5-1 with TRBJ2-1; 9 nucleotides agree with TRBD1. The V and J ends lost 4 bases and 4 bases, in that order; junction bases with no gene match: 6. CDR1 SGHRS and CDR2 YFSETQ come from the germline V gene. This CDR3 is 15 amino acids long. The DNA of the CDR3 is TGCGCCAGCAGCCCGGGACAGGGAGATTACAATGAGCAGTTCTTC. This encodes CASSPGQGDYNEQFF.

The chain has TRBV7-8 and TRBJ2-7, with D unresolved. V was shortened by 3 bases and J by 2 bases, with 14 bases between the two germline ends. Looked up from germline, CDR1 is SGHVS and CDR2 is FQNEAQ. The CDR3 is 15 amino acids. The CDR3 DNA reads TGTGCCAGCAGCTTCGAGGAGTCGGGCCCCTACGAGCAGTACTTC. Translated: CASSFEESGPYEQYF. Full variable domain (missing parts from reference TRBV7-8 and TRBJ2-7): GAGVSQSPRYKVAKRGQDVALRCDPISGHVSLFWYQQALGQGPEFLTYFQNEAQLDKSGLPSDRFFAERPEGSVSTLKIQRTQQEDSAVYLCASSFEESGPYEQYFGPGTRLTVT.

V gene TRBV4-1 combines with J gene TRBJ1-2; TRBD1 is a possible D gene (5 bases). The CDR3 runs to 16 residues. Germline V CDR1 and CDR2: MGHRA, YSYEKL. V lost 1 base and J lost 2, with 14 bases in between. The CDR3 coding sequence is TGCGCCAGCAGCCAAGCGGGACGGACGGCGAACTATGGCTACACCTTC. Translation gives CASSQAGRTANYGYTF.

The chain recombines TRBV2 with TRBJ2-3, with TRBD2 as a possible D gene (6 bases). Germline-derived CDR1 and CDR2 are SNHLY and FYNNEI. The CDR3 sequence is 14 residues long. The ends were cut back, 6 bases at V and 6 bases at J, with 16 bases in the middle. In DNA form, the CDR3 reads TGTGCCAGCAGGGACCACCGGAGGGCGGATACGCAGTATTTT. Amino acid sequence: CASRDHRRADTQYF.

This chain connects TRBV7-6 to TRBJ2-7; 9 nucleotides line up with TRBD1. The CDR3 has 16 residues. The V and J ends lost 0 bases and 3 bases, in that order; junction bases with no gene match: 6. The germline V gene has CDR1 SGHVS and CDR2 FNYEAQ. In DNA form, the CDR3 reads TGTGCCAGCAGCTTAGCGGTAGGGACAGGGAACTACGAGCAGTACTTC. Translating it yields CASSLAVGTGNYEQYF.

The rearrangement joins TRBV5-1 to TRBJ2-7, with D perhaps TRBD2 (5 bases). V was trimmed by 4 bases and J by 4 bases, leaving 15 bases between them. Per germline, CDR1 SGHRS and CDR2 YFSETQ. This CDR3 contains 14 residues. This chain's CDR3 is CASSPGNAGYEQYF. The CDR3 nucleotides read TGCGCCAGCAGCCCCGGGAACGCGGGTTACGAGCAGTACTTC. Full variable domain (remainder filled in from reference TRBV5-1 and TRBJ2-7): KAGVTQTPRYLIKTRGQQVTLSCSPISGHRSVSWYQQTPGQGLQFLFEYFSETQRNKGNFPGRFSGRQFSNSRSEMNVSTLELGDSALYLCASSPGNAGYEQYFGPGTRLTVT.

This chain's CDR3 is CAISESVQGRNGYTF. The DNA for the CDR3 is TGTGCCATCAGTGAGTCGGTACAGGGTCGGAATGGCTACACCTTC. This chain connects TRBV10-3 to TRBJ1-2; possible D gene TRBD1, 6 bases. Germline lookup yields CDR1 ENHRY and CDR2 SYGVKD. The CDR3 runs to 15 residues. The ends were cut back, 0 bases at V and 6 bases at J, with 14 bases in the middle.

The chain couples TRBV4-1 to TRBJ1-4; tentative D call: TRBD1 (5 bases). The CDR3 loop spans 16 amino acids. Trimming took 4 bases from V and 5 from J, leaving 17 bases between them. CDR1 is MGHRA, CDR2 YSYEKL, per germline. The CDR3 spells CASSRERTPNNEKLFF. The CDR3 DNA follows: TGCGCCAGCAGCCGAGAAAGGACACCAAACAATGAAAAACTGTTTTTT.

The chain links TRBV5-5 to TRBJ1-5, with D perhaps TRBD1 (5 bases). Trimming cost V 0 bases and J 4 bases, with 8 bases left between them. In germline, CDR1 is SGHKS, CDR2 YYEKEE (reference sequence). The CDR3 has 14 amino acids. The CDR3: CASSLEGANQPQHF. CDR3 nucleotide sequence: TGTGCCAGCAGCTTGGAAGGGGCGAATCAGCCCCAGCATTTT. The full variable domain, in which reference TRBV5-5 and TRBJ1-5 provide the parts outside the CDR3, is DAGVTQSPTHLIKTRGQQVTLRCSPISGHKSVSWYQQVLGQGPQFIFQYYEKEERGRGNFPDRFSARQFPNYSSELNVNALLLGDSALYLCASSLEGANQPQHFGDGTRLSIL.

The CDR3 nucleotides read TGTGCCAGCAGCTTAGATTCCGGTGAGCAGTTCTTC. This sequence encodes CASSLDSGEQFF. The V call is TRBV11-2, the J call TRBJ2-1; no definite D call. With 0 bases removed from V and 9 bases from J, the gap between germline ends came to 6 bases. The CDR3 runs to 12 residues. Germline V gives CDR1 SGHAT, CDR2 FQNNGV.

The chain is built from TRBV5-1 and TRBJ1-2, with D hard to call. Trimming removed 4 bases from V and 6 bases from J, with 13 bases in between. CDR1 SGHRS and CDR2 YFSETQ come from the germline V gene. The CDR3 has 13 residues. In nucleotides, the CDR3 is TGCGCCAGCAGCCAAGACTGGGCGGATGGCTACACCTTC. Translated: CASSQDWADGYTF.

The chain is built from TRBV19 and TRBJ2-1, with D unclear. This CDR3 region has 15 residues. The V gene's germline CDR1 is LNHDA and CDR2 SQIVND (reference sequence). V was cut by 3 bases and J by 0 bases, with 9 bases left in between. CDR3 sequence: CASSMRISSYNEQFF. As DNA, the CDR3 is TGTGCCAGTAGTATGCGGATCAGCTCCTACAATGAGCAGTTCTTC.

The chain couples TRBV2 to TRBJ1-2, with 9 bases aligning to TRBD1. The CDR3 consists of 14 residues. V lost 6 bases to trimming and J lost 8 bases; unmatched junction nucleotides: 10. Germline CDR1 is SNHLY and CDR2 is FYNNEI. CDR3 sequence reads: CASRDAGTGSGYTF. As DNA, the CDR3 is TGTGCCAGCAGGGATGCCGGGACAGGGTCCGGCTACACCTTC.

This clone was seen once. The chain joins TRBV15 to TRBJ1-2; D is ambiguous. The germline V gene encodes CDR1 LNHNV and CDR2 YYDKDF (reference sequence). The V end was cut by 0 bases, the J end by 2 bases, with 10 bases between. The CDR3 has 15 residues. Here the CDR3 reads CATSRDEEWNYGYTF. In DNA, the CDR3 is TGTGCCACCAGCAGAGATGAGGAGTGGAACTATGGCTACACCTTC.

The rearrangement uses TRBV6-1 and TRBJ2-3; 7 bases align to TRBD1. The germline gives CDR1 MNHNS, CDR2 SASEGT. This CDR3 spans 11 amino acids. Losses at the gene ends were 6 bases for V and 6 bases for J; bases not matched to a gene: 0. The CDR3 DNA reads as TGTGCCAGCAGCAGGGGGGATACGCAGTATTTT. It codes for CASSRGDTQYF.

V is TRBV6-1 and J is TRBJ2-3, with 9 positions matching TRBD2. V lost 3 bases to trimming and J lost 1 base; unmatched junction nucleotides: 8. The germline gives CDR1 MNHNS, CDR2 SASEGT. The CDR3 is 17 amino acids. The CDR3 loop is CASSDRRGGWGTDTQYF. Written as DNA, the CDR3 is TGTGCCAGCAGTGATAGGCGGGGGGGCTGGGGCACAGATACGCAGTATTTT.

The DNA of the CDR3 is TGTGCCAGCAGCCAAGGGGGGGATACGCAGTATTTT. Its protein product is CASSQGGDTQYF. The chain employs TRBV5-4 and TRBJ2-3; D could derive from TRBD1 or TRBD2 (6 bases each). Germline V CDR1 and CDR2: SGHNT, YYREEE (reference sequence). The CDR3 contains 12 residues. Trimming took off 4 bases at V and 6 bases at J, with 9 bases between the two ends.

This chain links TRBV5-4 with TRBJ2-5; TRBD2 matches at 11 bases. V shed 4 bases, J shed 2 bases, and the junction held 4 bases outside the gene matches. This CDR3 region has 15 residues. CDR1 and CDR2 from the germline V gene are SGHNT and YYREEE (reference sequence). CDR3 in DNA: TGTGCCAGCAGCATTCGACTAGCGGGACAAGAGACCCAGTACTTC. Protein sequence: CASSIRLAGQETQYF.